The present T cell receptor (beta chain) was sequenced within a study of T cell responses to AZD1222 COVID-19 vaccine. The germline CDR1 and CDR2 sequences are ENHRY and SYGVKD. The CDR3 loop spans 17 amino acids. V was clipped by 10 bases and J by 0 bases, with 22 bases between them. There are a few counts of this clone. Its specificity is unknown. Libraries were prepared by immunoSEQ multiplex PCR; TCRdb keeps only in-frame clonotypes and omits some of them. Of roughly 180,000 clones listed, around 87% are singletons. Study-wide findings and caveats: Spike-wide coverage was observed for vaccine-associated CD4 TCRs, with dominant responses at 160-218 and 743-854. Sampled repertoires all dated from after the peak T cell response.

The source of this sequence is an adult in good health. The input for sequencing was peripheral blood, taken on day 0 of AZD1222 vaccination. V and J are TRBV10-3 and TRBJ1-3, with TRBD1 as a possible D gene (5 bases). Here the CDR3 reads CATMRAPGRDSGNTIYF. Here the CDR3 DNA reads TGTGCCACTATGCGGGCCCCGGGACGGGACTCTGGAAACACCATATATTTT.